A selection of T cell receptor beta chains follows, all from one sample in a study of blood T cells in healthy people across ages. TCRdb recomputed calls from the 5' RACE reads with MiXCR, one row per CDR3 protein. The sample includes under 750,000 distinct CDR3 sequences, 40% to 50% of them seen just once. The material sequenced was blood. The receptors here all came from a man aged 80 or over in good health. Each CDR3 is given with its conserved first and last residue. Rows may omit the clone size; those that give it use once, few, many or a size class.

TRBJ2-7,TRBV4-1,15,-,CASSQAGDLLYEQYF
TRBJ2-7,TRBV6-2/TRBV6-3,13,-,CASSPIRSLEQYF
TRBJ2-5,TRBV20-1,15,once,CSAESVAATPTEQYF
TRBJ1-5,TRBV12-3/TRBV12-4,15,-,CASRPGQNSNQPQHF
TRBJ1-5,TRBV6-5,14,few,CASSYSGFNQPQHF
TRBJ2-2,TRBV20-1,14,-,CSAGVPGGTGELFF
TRBJ2-2,TRBV20-1,18,-,CSARATGAKFISTGELFF
TRBJ1-6,TRBV20-1,14,-,CSAVQGKESSPLHF
TRBJ1-2,TRBV20-1,10,-,CSASSYGYTF
TRBJ1-2,TRBV27,13,few,CASAGGAGYGYTF
TRBJ2-3,TRBV6-1,18,many,CASSTPSGRLPETDTQYF
TRBJ1-6,TRBV7-9,16,-,CASSSSPDSNNSPLHF
TRBJ2-7,TRBV4-3,14,-,CASSISWKTYEQYF
TRBJ1-1,TRBV20-1,13,-,CSAPRRGDTEAFF
TRBJ2-5,TRBV12-3/TRBV12-4,13,-,CASSPGTSWEQYF
TRBJ2-7,TRBV19,15,-,CASRGSGQGTYEQYF
TRBJ2-7,TRBV6-2/TRBV6-3,18,few,CASSRPTMTSGSSYEQYF
TRBJ2-4,TRBV5-1,16,-,CASSLVGGFTYNEQYF
TRBJ1-6,TRBV4-2,18,-,CASSQSSPGRTYNSPLHF
TRBJ2-7,TRBV20-1,12,-,CSARPGTYEQYF
-,TRBV19,15,-,CASSIGGTGQETQYF
TRBJ2-3,TRBV7-9,13,many,CASSLSGRDTQYF
TRBJ2-5,TRBV7-2,16,few,CASSRQTGTPKETQYF
TRBJ2-1,TRBV3-1,13,few,CASSQDTLSEQFF
TRBJ1-5,TRBV3-1,14,-,CASSPNTEGQPQHF
TRBJ1-5,TRBV7-2,16,-,CASSRSGQGVNQPQHF
TRBJ2-5,TRBV10-3,15,few,CAISSSDRGEETQYF
TRBJ1-4,TRBV25-1,13,-,CASSARTGGKLFF
TRBJ2-7,TRBV28,14,few,CASRPLGGLDEQYF
TRBJ2-3,TRBV28,13,few,CASSPRTADTQYF
TRBJ2-7,TRBV6-6,14,many,CASSQTGPTYEQYF
TRBJ1-1,TRBV27,13,-,CASGTQGRTEAFF
TRBJ2-1,TRBV20-1,13,-,CSARGPGGNEQFF